One and the same sample provided the 8 T cell receptor beta chains below, sequenced in a study of human CD8 memory T cell subsets (TCRdb year 2020). A Human TCR Profiling Kit was used to prepare UMI-labeled 5' RACE TCRbeta libraries. The reads, reprocessed by TCRdb, yield one row per CDR3 protein sequence and no DNA. The sample table records about 7,900 distinct CDR3 sequences. Jointly, the top ten make up roughly 25% of the sample. Specimen: CD8+ T cells from PBMCs. The receptors were sampled from a human donor in good health.

This CDR3 is CASSYSAGGLAKNIQYF. The chain combines TRBV5-4 with TRBJ2-4; TCRdb reports TRBD2, a call that lacks DNA to check it against. Germline V gives CDR1 SGHNT, CDR2 YYREEE (reference sequence). There are 17 residues in the CDR3.

The CDR3 spells CASRGVKEGSYEQYF. This chain links TRBV12-3 or TRBV12-4 with TRBJ2-7; TCRdb designates TRBD2, a call that cannot be tested without DNA. This CDR3 is built from 15 residues.

In terms of frequency, this clonotype is medium-sized. The rearrangement links TRBV28 to TRBJ2-5; the D call from TCRdb, TRBD1, cannot be confirmed without DNA. The germline V gene has CDR1 MDHEN and CDR2 SYDVKM. The CDR3 is 13 residues long. CDR3: CASSFYGGETQYF.

This clonotype is medium-sized by frequency. The chain has TRBV6-6 and TRBJ1-1. CDR1 is MNHNY, CDR2 SVGAGI, per germline (reference sequence). The CDR3 has 15 residues. The CDR3 spells CASSYSTTVDTEAFF.

The rearrangement links TRBV20-1 to TRBJ2-1; TCRdb designates TRBD1, a call that cannot be tested without DNA. Germline V gene sequence: CDR1 DFQATT, CDR2 SNEGSKA (reference sequence). The CDR3 has 15 amino acids. The CDR3 here is CSARDKRQEYNEQFF.

V gene TRBV28 combines with J gene TRBJ2-7; TCRdb gives TRBD1 as the D gene, but with no DNA this cannot be confirmed. CDR3 size: 12 residues. The germline V gene encodes CDR1 MDHEN and CDR2 SYDVKM. The CDR3 protein is CASVDRGYEQYF.

This chain links TRBV25-1 with TRBJ2-3; the D call of TRBD1 rests on TCRdb alone, since no DNA is present to check it. Germline loops: CDR1 MGHDK, CDR2 SYGVNS. This CDR3 region has 16 residues. CDR3 residues: CASSLYRDGLTDTQYF.

This chain connects TRBV11-2 to TRBJ2-7; absent DNA, TCRdb's TRBD2 call cannot be checked. CDR1 and CDR2 from the germline V gene are SGHAT and FQNNGV. The CDR3 is 17 amino acids. CDR3 region: CASSLVVLAGGSYEQYF.